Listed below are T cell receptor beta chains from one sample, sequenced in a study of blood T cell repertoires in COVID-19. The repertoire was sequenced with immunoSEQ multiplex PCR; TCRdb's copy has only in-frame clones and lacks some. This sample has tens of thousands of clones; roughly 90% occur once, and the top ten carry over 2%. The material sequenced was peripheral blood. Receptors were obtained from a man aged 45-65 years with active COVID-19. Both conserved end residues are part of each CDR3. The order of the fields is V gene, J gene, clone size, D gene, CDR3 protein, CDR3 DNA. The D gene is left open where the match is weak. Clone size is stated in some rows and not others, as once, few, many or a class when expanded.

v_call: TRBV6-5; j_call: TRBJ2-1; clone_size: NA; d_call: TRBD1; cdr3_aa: CASTPWGTGGEQFF; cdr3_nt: TGTGCCAGCACCCCCTGGGGAACAGGGGGCGAGCAGTTCTTC
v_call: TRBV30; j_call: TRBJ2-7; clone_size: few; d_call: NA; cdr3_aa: CAWSVLRSAGREQYF; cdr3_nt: TGTGCCTGGAGTGTACTGAGGTCTGCGGGTAGAGAGCAGTACTTC
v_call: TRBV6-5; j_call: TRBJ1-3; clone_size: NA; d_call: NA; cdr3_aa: CASSYNRWGENTIYF; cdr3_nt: TGTGCCAGCAGTTATAATCGGTGGGGCGAGAACACCATATATTTT
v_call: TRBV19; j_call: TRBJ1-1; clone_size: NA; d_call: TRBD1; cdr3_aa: CASSSVQGGTEAFF; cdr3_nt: TGTGCCAGTAGTTCGGTACAGGGGGGAACTGAAGCTTTCTTT
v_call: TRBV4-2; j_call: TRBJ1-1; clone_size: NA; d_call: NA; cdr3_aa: CASSQRASGEIMNTEAFF; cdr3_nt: TGTGCCAGCAGCCAGAGGGCCAGCGGGGAAATCATGAACACTGAAGCTTTCTTT
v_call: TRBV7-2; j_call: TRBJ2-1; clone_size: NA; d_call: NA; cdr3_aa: CASSRSGIYNEQFF; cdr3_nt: TGTGCCAGCAGCCGTAGCGGAATCTACAATGAGCAGTTCTTC
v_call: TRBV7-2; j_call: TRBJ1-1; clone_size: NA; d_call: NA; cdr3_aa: CASSFTANTEAFF; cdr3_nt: TGTGCCAGCAGCTTTACAGCGAACACTGAAGCTTTCTTT
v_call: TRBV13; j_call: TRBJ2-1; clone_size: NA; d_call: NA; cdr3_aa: CASSFGGSRAQFF; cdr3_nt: TGTGCCAGCAGCTTCGGGGGTTCCCGAGCGCAGTTCTTC
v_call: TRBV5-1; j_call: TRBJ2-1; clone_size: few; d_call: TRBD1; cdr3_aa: CASSGTGGENEQFF; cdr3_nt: TGCGCCAGCAGCGGGACAGGGGGCGAAAATGAGCAGTTCTTC
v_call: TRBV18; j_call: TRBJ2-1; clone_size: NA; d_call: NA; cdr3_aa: CASSTPRGNNEQFF; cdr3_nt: TGTGCCAGCTCAACCCCCAGGGGTAACAATGAGCAGTTCTTC
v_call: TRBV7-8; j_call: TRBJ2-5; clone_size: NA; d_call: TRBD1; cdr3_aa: CASSSDRVSETQYF; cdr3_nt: TGTGCCAGCAGCTCGGACAGGGTGTCGGAGACCCAGTACTTC
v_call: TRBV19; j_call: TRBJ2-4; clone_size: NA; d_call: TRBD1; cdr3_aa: CASSISEGGAQYF; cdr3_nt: TGTGCCAGTAGTATATCAGAAGGGGGCGCGCAGTACTTC
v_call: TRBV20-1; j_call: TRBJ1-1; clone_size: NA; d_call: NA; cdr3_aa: CSASPGNAEAFF; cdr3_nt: TGCAGTGCTAGTCCGGGGAACGCTGAAGCTTTCTTT
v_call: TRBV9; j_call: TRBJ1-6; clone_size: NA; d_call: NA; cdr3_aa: CASSAGRDTYNSPLHF; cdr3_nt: TGTGCCAGCAGCGCCGGCCGGGACACCTATAATTCACCCCTCCACTTT
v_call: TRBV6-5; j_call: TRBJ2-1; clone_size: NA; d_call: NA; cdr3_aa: CASRAGVAANEQFF; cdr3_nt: TGTGCCAGCAGGGCAGGGGTAGCAGCGAATGAGCAGTTCTTC
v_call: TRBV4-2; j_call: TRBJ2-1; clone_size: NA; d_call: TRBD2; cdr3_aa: CASSALAGGPYNEQFF; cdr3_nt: TGTGCCAGCAGCGCTCTAGCGGGAGGCCCCTACAATGAGCAGTTCTTC
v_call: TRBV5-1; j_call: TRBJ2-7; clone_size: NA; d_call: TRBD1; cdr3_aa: CASSSWTGVTYEQYF; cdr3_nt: TGCGCCAGCAGCTCCTGGACAGGGGTTACCTACGAGCAGTACTTC
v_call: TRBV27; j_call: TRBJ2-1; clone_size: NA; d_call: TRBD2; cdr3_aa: CASPGLAGDGRRPHNEQFF; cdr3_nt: TGTGCCAGTCCGGGACTAGCGGGAGATGGACGGCGGCCTCACAATGAGCAGTTCTTC
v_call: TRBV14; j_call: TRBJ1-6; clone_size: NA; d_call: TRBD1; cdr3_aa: CASSQVQGASPLHF; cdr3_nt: TGTGCCAGCAGCCAAGTCCAGGGGGCTTCACCCCTCCACTTT
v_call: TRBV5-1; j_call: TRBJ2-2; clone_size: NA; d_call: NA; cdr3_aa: CASSPGSSSDGELFF; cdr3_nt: TGCGCCAGCAGCCCGGGGAGCTCTTCGGACGGGGAGCTGTTTTTT
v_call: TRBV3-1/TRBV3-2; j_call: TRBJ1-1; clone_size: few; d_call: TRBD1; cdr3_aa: CASSQENRGTEAFF; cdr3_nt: TGTGCCAGCAGCCAAGAGAACAGGGGAACTGAAGCTTTCTTT
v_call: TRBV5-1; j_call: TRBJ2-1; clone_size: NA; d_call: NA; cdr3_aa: CASSLGQVNNEQFF; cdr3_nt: TGCGCCAGCAGCCTAGGACAAGTAAACAATGAGCAGTTCTTC
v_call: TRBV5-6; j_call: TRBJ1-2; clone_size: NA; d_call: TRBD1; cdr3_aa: CASSSGQATSPNYGYTF; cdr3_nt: TGTGCCAGCAGCTCCGGACAGGCGACATCACCTAACTATGGCTACACCTTC
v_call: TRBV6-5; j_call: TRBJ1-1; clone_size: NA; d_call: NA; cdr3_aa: CASRREGGMNTEAFF; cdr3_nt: TGTGCCAGCAGGAGGGAGGGGGGGATGAACACTGAAGCTTTCTTT
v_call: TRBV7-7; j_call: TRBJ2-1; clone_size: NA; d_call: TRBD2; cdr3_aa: CASSPGTSGSYNEQFF; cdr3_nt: TGTGCTAGCAGCCCAGGGACTAGCGGGTCCTACAATGAGCAGTTCTTC
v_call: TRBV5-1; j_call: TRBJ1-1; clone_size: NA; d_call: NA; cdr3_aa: CASSLFQGTDTEAFF; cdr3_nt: TGCGCCAGCAGCTTATTCCAGGGAACGGACACTGAAGCTTTCTTT
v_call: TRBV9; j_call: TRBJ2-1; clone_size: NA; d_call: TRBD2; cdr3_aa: CASSATGGGSSYNEQFF; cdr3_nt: TGTGCCAGCAGTGCGACTGGCGGGGGTAGCTCCTACAATGAGCAGTTCTTC
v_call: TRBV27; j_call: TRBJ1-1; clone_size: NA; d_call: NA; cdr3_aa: CASSSPYMNTEAFF; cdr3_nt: TGTGCCAGCAGTTCCCCCTATATGAACACTGAAGCTTTCTTT
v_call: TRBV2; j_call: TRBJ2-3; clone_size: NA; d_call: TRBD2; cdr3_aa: CAGRTSGMADTQYF; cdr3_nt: TGTGCCGGTAGGACTAGCGGGATGGCAGATACGCAGTATTTT
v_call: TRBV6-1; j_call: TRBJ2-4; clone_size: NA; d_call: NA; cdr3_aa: CASSEGLAKNIQYF; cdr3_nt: TGTGCCAGCAGTGAAGGACTAGCCAAAAACATTCAGTACTTC
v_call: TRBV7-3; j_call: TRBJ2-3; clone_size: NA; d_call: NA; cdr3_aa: CASGTGSTDTQYF; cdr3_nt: TGTGCCAGCGGTACAGGCTCAACAGATACGCAGTATTTT
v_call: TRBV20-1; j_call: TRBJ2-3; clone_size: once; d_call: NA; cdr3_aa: CSAPTRDTQYF; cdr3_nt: TGCAGTGCCCCGACAAGAGATACGCAGTATTTT
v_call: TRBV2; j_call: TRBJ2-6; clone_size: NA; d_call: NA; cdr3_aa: CASSVERGANVLTF; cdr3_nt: TGTGCCAGCAGTGTAGAGCGGGGGGCCAACGTCCTGACTTTC
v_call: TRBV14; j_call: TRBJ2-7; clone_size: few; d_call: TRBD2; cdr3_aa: CASSQVGRDEQYF; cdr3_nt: TGTGCCAGCAGCCAAGTGGGGAGGGACGAGCAGTACTTC
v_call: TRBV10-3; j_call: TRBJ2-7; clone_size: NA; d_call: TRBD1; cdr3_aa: CAINQGQNSYEQYF; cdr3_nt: TGTGCCATCAACCAGGGACAGAACTCCTACGAGCAGTACTTC
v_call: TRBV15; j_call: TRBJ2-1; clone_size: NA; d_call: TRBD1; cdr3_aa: CATSRLEGQGTNEQFF; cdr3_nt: TGTGCCACCAGCAGATTGGAGGGACAGGGGACGAATGAGCAGTTCTTC
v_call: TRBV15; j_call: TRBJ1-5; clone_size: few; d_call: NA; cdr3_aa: CATSSFGVASNQPQHF; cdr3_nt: TGTGCCACCAGCAGCTTCGGGGTTGCTAGCAATCAGCCCCAGCATTTT
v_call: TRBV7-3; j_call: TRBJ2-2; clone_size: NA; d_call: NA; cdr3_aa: CASSSHPPQRAGELFF; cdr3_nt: TGTGCCAGCAGCTCACATCCCCCCCAGAGGGCCGGGGAGCTGTTTTTT
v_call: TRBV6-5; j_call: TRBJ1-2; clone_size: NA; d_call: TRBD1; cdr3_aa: CASIQQGKIGGYTF; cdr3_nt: TGTGCCAGCATCCAACAGGGGAAGATCGGTGGCTACACCTTC
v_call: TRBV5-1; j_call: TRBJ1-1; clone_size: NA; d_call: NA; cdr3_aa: CASSLNPDTEAFF; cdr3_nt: TGCGCCAGCAGCTTGAACCCGGACACTGAAGCTTTCTTT
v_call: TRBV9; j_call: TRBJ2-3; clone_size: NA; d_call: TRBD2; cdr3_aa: CASSLAGGTTDTQYF; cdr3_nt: TGTGCCAGCAGCCTAGCGGGGGGAACCACAGATACGCAGTATTTT
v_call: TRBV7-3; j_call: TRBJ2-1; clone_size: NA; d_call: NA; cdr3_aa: CASSPLKHSYNEQFF; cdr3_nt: TGTGCCAGCAGCCCGCTTAAACACTCCTACAATGAGCAGTTCTTC
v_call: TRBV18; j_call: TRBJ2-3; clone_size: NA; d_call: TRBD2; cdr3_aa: CASSPLAENTDTQYF; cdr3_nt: TGTGCCAGCTCACCGCTAGCGGAGAACACAGATACGCAGTATTTT
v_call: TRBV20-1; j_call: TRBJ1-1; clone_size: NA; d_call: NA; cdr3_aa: CSASSDGDTEAFF; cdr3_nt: TGCAGTGCTAGTTCTGACGGGGACACTGAAGCTTTCTTT
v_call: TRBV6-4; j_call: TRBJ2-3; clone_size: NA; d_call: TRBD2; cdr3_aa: CASSDSSGVTDTQYF; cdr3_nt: TGTGCCAGCAGTGACAGTAGCGGGGTCACAGATACGCAGTATTTT
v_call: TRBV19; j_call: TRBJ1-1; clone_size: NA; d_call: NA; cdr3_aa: CASSRVGTEAFF; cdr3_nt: TGTGCCAGTAGTCGGGTCGGGACAGAAGCTTTCTTT
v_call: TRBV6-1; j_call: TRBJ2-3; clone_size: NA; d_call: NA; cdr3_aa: CASSESHRNTDTQYF; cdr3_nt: TGTGCCAGCAGTGAATCCCACAGAAACACAGATACGCAGTATTTT
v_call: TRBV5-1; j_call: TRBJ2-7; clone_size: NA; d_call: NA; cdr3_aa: CASSLTASSYEQYF; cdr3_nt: TGCGCCAGCAGCTTGACAGCCAGCTCCTACGAGCAGTACTTC
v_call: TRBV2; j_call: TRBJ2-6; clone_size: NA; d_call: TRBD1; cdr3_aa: CASIRDRVDGANVLTF; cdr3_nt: TGTGCCAGCATTCGGGACAGAGTCGACGGGGCCAACGTCCTGACTTTC